This T cell receptor beta chain was captured in a study of beta chain features in type 1 diabetes. Notes on the study in general: Any PCR bias toward short templates would affect both groups alike. It was among patients, rather than healthy donors, that naive, central memory and Treg TCRB repertoires appeared more similar.

Comment on this clone: No antigen is known for it.

CDR3 size: 15 residues. Germline values: CDR1 KGHSH, CDR2 LQKENI. V lost 1 base to trimming and J lost 6 bases, with 13 bases between them. Expressed TCRB transcripts were sequenced because the isolated RNA had all been reverse transcribed beforehand. Only in-frame clones appear in the TCRdb table, and some are missing; sequencing was by immunoSEQ multiplex PCR. Of some 10,000 clones listed, more than 75% are singletons. The sample consisted of Tregs from blood. The V gene is TRBV18, the J gene TRBJ1-5; maybe TRBD1 (6 bases). This TCR was recovered from a young woman in good health. CDR3 in amino acids: CASSPQATGAQPQHF. The CDR3 DNA reads as TGTGCCAGCTCACCACAGGCGACAGGCGCTCAGCCCCAGCATTTT.